The 3 T cell receptor beta chains given below trace back to one sample, sequenced in a study of tumor and adjacent non-tumor tissue in lung cancer. The template was RNA from unsorted bulk tissue. The library came from three nested PCR rounds adapted from ARM-PCR protocols. TCRdb re-derived calls from the multiplex PCR reads in MiXCR, one entry per CDR3 protein. Seen here are about 110,000 distinct CDR3 sequences, 60% to 80% observed once, and the top ten hold 35% to 40%. Sample: lung tumor tissue. The source is a woman aged 55-69 years with non-small cell lung cancer.

With respect to this clonotype: A much bigger clone sits one base away, suggesting this may be a read error. CDR3 DNA sequence: TGCAGTGCTAGTAGGCCACTCAGCACCGGGGAGCTGTTTTTT. Translated, it gives CSASRPLSTGELFF. The chain uses TRBV20-1 and TRBJ2-2; D is unresolved. The germline V gene has CDR1 DFQATT and CDR2 SNEGSKA (reference sequence). The CDR3 is made up of 14 amino acids. V was clipped by 3 bases and J by 4 bases, with 12 bases between them.

A remark on this clonotype: Here the CDR3 omits its conserved ending phenylalanine or tryptophan, so a read error is the likely source. The V gene is TRBV12-3 or TRBV12-4, the J gene TRBJ2-1; D perhaps matches TRBD1 (5 bases). This CDR3 comprises 14 residues. The V and J ends lost 1 base and 8 bases respectively, with 12 bases between them. CDR3 sequence: CASSLGQWGDEQFI. For the CDR3, the DNA is TGTGCCAGCAGTTTAGGACAGTGGGGCGATGAGCAGTTCATC.

As for this clonotype: Sequence at one end of the junction differs from germline and may be a read error. This chain connects TRBV11-2 to TRBJ2-5; 9 bases are shared with TRBD2. Germline V gene sequence: CDR1 SGHAT, CDR2 FQNNGV. The CDR3 is 15 amino acids. The CDR3 sequence is CDSSLSTSGFETQYF. CDR3 sequence (DNA): TGTGACAGCAGCTTATCAACTAGCGGGTTCGAGACCCAGTATTTC.